Each of the 7 T cell receptor beta chains below was sequenced from the same sample in a study of human T cells and chemical hapten exposure. Noted time point: patch test 2, 6 weeks after DPC sensitization. The treatment was: therapeutic diphenylcyclopropenone sensitization with weekly scalp DPC. TCRdb reprocessed the RACE reads with MiXCR, giving one entry per CDR3 protein. The table lists fewer than 85,000 distinct CDR3 sequences, about 9.4% of them singletons. The source was whole blood, collected in connection with sensitization to the hapten diphenylcyclopropenone (DPC). The receptors originated from a woman under 40 with alopecia areata. Some clones in this sample may be carry-over from other donors' samples.

This clonotype turned up a few times. The rearrangement links TRBV30 to TRBJ1-1; D gene uncertain. Trimming left V 0 bases short and J 0 bases short, with 2 bases between. The CDR3 consists of 12 residues. CDR1 is GTSNPN and CDR2 is SVGIG in the germline V gene (reference sequence). CDR3 sequence (DNA): TGTGCCTGGAGTGTCTTGAACACTGAAGCTTTCTTT. It codes for CAWSVLNTEAFF.

In its sample, this clonotype was seen many times. The V gene is TRBV5-6, the J gene TRBJ1-2, with TRBD1 matching 7 bases. Trimming cost V 6 bases and J 5 bases; bases outside gene matches: 13. Per the germline V gene, CDR1 is SGHDT and CDR2 is YYEEEE. There are 15 residues in the CDR3. The CDR3 here is CASTATGRLAYGYTF. The CDR3 nucleotides are TGTGCCAGCACCGCGACAGGGCGATTGGCGTATGGCTACACCTTC.

There are many counts of this clonotype. This chain joins TRBV6-1 and TRBJ1-6; D might be TRBD1 (6 bases). Trimming cost V 7 bases and J 5 bases, with 21 bases left between them. The germline V gene has CDR1 MNHNS and CDR2 SASEGT. This CDR3 spans 17 amino acids. CDR3 region: CASIPRGGIGDNSPLHF. Written as DNA, the CDR3 is TGTGCCAGCATTCCCAGGGGAGGTATTGGGGATAATTCACCCCTCCACTTT.

This clonotype has at least ten counts. The chain carries TRBV18 and TRBJ1-4; TRBD1 is a possible D gene (6 bases). Trimming pared 1 base from V and 3 bases from J, leaving 6 bases between. Germline assignment: CDR1 KGHSH and CDR2 LQKENI. This CDR3 spans 14 amino acids. The CDR3 is CASSPRQANEKLFF. In DNA, the CDR3 is TGTGCCAGCTCACCACGACAGGCTAATGAAAAACTGTTTTTT.

The J gene is TRBJ1-5, the V gene TRBV7-2; perhaps TRBD1 as D (6 bases). Germline lookup yields CDR1 SGHTA and CDR2 FQGNSA. V was clipped by 0 bases and J by 9 bases, with 9 bases between them. CDR3 length equals 13 residues. CDR3 coding DNA: TGTGCCAGCAGCTTAGCGGGGGGCTCGCCCCAGCATTTT. Its translation: CASSLAGGSPQHF.

This clonotype was counted only a few times. The genes are TRBV20-1 and TRBJ2-7; TRBD2 matches 14 bases. Germline V gene data show CDR1 as DFQATT and CDR2 as SNEGSKA (reference sequence). With 0 bases clipped from V and 4 bases from J, the junction kept 2 bases outside the gene matches. The CDR3 totals 15 residues. This CDR3 reads CSARDGTSGSYEQYF. Written as DNA, the CDR3 is TGCAGTGCTAGAGATGGGACTAGCGGGAGTTACGAGCAGTACTTC.

This clonotype was observed a handful of times. The chain uses TRBV29-1 and TRBJ1-4; no definite D call. Germline assignment: CDR1 SQVTM and CDR2 ANQGSEA. The CDR3 contains 13 residues. Trimming shortened V by 4 bases and J by 5 bases, and 11 bases separated the two germline ends. The CDR3 nucleotides are TGCAGCGTTGGATTGCAGAAAAATGAAAAACTGTTTTTT. Its translation: CSVGLQKNEKLFF.